The present TCR beta chain was sequenced within a study of blood T cells in healthy people across ages (dated by TCRdb to the mid-2010s). About the investigation overall: In model experiments, template switching captured about one uniquely barcoded TCR beta cDNA molecule for every two T cells. Using deep sequencing normalized with unique cDNA molecular identifiers, the study measured how TCR beta repertoire diversity changes with age. To avoid experimental bias, donors of different ages were distributed randomly across sequencing lanes. The donors were split into four age groups: young (average roughly 15 years), middle-aged (around 40), aged (more than 55) and long-lived (roughly 80). Two additional independent replicas of 1 million unique cDNA reads from the same blood draw were analyzed for two donors (one aged 18 to 30 and one aged 80 or older). Overall study outcomes, separate from this receptor: Estimates of total diversity from one million sequenced T cells were regarded as lower bounds and underestimates. Compared with the aged group, more naive CD4+ T cells, fewer expanded clones and increased TCR diversity were shown by the long-lived group, suggesting age selection. Observed TCR beta diversity correlated strongly with the percentage of naive T cells measured by flow cytometry. Because donor CMV infection status was unknown, age-related changes in expanded clonotypes were potentially confounded. Since profiling was done on bulk unsorted PBMCs, naive and antigen-experienced compartments could not be conclusively compared. As age increased, observed TCR beta diversity per million T cells dropped in a roughly linear way, and a significant reduction was already evident by age roughly 36.

Turning to this clonotype: Its antigen is currently not known. The sample holds no much larger clone one base away, and base qualities are not on file.

The germline V gene specifies SGDLS as CDR1 and YYNGEE as CDR2. Clipping removes 3 bases from V and 2 bases from J, with 3 as the unmatched junction base count. Taken from cysteine to phenylalanine, the CDR3 has 14 residues. The entry retains the CDR3 DNA only, 42 bases that are in frame from base 1. Systemically healthy Caucasian individuals from Russia, 39 in total and aged roughly 6 to 100 years, were included as donors. Each donor gave around 9.8 milliliters of peripheral blood, collected into EDTA-treated Vacutainer tubes. Ficoll-Paque density-gradient centrifugation was used to isolate PBMCs, with at least 6 million per sample. Total RNA, at least 5 micrograms per sample, was extracted from PBMCs with Trizol reagent. For every donor, flow cytometry on a PBMC aliquot measured the percentage of naive CD45RAhigh/CD27high T cells. Receptors were amplified or captured by 5' RACE. TCRdb records Illumina HiSeq 2500 as the sequencer. A second PCR of 7 to 11 cycles was performed with a sample-barcoded 5' primer and a J-beta primer mix. Each TCR beta cDNA molecule received a unique molecular identifier from a template-switch 5' adaptor carrying 12 random nucleotides. Each sample yielded at least 3 million CDR3-containing paired-end reads. First-strand cDNA synthesis was performed from all RNA using the Mint cDNA synthesis kit, with priming by a TRBC-specific oligonucleotide. Following uracil-DNA glycosylase treatment, a first 18-cycle PCR with universal primers M1SS and BC2_uni_R was performed on all cDNA. The source study handled its data this way. For normalization, 1 million high-quality reads were randomly selected from each sample, with every read carrying a distinct molecular identifier. Reads sharing molecular identifiers were discarded rather than binned into consensus sequences. MiTCR, run with a Q25 quality threshold and the strictest error-elimination algorithm, handled CDR3 identification, clonotype clustering and error correction. A nonparametric unseen species model using Euler transformation provided a lower-bound estimate of total TCR beta diversity. TCRdb itself trimmed the public reads at Q25 with fastp, ran MiXCR and retained productive beta chains. A single entry per CDR3 protein holds the most common genes and DNA from its merged rows. TCRdb, rather than the study authors, made the V and J calls. Here the sample has 800,000 or so distinct CDR3 sequences; less than 80% occur a single time. Clones ranked in the top ten supply roughly 26% of the sample.

The specimen was blood. The receptor comes from a man aged 25-40 years in good health. The rearrangement joined TRBV9 to TRBJ1-2, with 8 central nucleotides matching TRBD1. The CDR3 in this case is CASSETGVNYGYTF. The sequence in DNA is TGTGCCAGCAGCGAGACAGGGGTAAACTATGGCTACACCTTC.